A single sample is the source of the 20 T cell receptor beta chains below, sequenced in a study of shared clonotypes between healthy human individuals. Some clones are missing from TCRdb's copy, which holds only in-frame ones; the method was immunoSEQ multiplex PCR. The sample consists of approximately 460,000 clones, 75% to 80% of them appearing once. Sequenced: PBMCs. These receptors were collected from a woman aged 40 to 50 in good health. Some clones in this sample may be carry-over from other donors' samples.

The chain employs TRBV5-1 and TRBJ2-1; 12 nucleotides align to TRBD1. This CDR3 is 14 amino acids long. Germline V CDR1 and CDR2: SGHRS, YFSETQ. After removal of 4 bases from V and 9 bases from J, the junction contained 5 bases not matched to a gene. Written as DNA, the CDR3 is TGCGCCAGCAGCCCGGGACAGGGGGCAGGTGAGCAGTTCTTC. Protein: CASSPGQGAGEQFF.

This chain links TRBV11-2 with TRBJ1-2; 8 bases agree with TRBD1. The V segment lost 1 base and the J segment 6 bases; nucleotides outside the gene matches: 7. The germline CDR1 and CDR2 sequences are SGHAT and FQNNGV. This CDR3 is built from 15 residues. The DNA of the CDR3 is TGTGCCAGCAGCTTAGGGGCAGGGGGCCGGGATGGCTACACCTTC. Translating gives CASSLGAGGRDGYTF.

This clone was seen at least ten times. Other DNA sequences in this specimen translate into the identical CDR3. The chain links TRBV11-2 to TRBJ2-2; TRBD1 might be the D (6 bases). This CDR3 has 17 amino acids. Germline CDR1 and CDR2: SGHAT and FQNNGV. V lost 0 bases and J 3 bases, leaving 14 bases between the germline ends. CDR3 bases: TGTGCCAGCAGCTTAGAAGTGGGGGCGTTAGACACCGGGGAGCTGTTTTTT. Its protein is CASSLEVGALDTGELFF.

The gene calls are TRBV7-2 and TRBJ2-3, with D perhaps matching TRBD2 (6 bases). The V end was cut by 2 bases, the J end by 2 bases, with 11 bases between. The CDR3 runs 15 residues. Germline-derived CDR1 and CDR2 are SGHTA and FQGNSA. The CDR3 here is CASSLISGVTDTQYF. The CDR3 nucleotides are TGTGCCAGCAGCTTAATATCGGGAGTCACAGATACGCAGTATTTT.

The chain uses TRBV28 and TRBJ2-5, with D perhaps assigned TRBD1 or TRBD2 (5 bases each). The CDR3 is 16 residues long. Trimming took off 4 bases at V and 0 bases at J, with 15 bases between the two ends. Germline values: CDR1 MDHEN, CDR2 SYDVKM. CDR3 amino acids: CASSSGAGTNQETQYF. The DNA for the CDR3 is TGTGCCAGCAGTTCCGGTGCCGGGACCAACCAAGAGACCCAGTACTTC.

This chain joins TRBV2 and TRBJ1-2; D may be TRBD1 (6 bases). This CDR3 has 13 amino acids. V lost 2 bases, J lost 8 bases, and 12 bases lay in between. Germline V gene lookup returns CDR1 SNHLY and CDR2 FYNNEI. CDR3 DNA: TGTGCCAGCAGTGAATCAGGGGACGGCGGCTACACCTTC. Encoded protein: CASSESGDGGYTF.

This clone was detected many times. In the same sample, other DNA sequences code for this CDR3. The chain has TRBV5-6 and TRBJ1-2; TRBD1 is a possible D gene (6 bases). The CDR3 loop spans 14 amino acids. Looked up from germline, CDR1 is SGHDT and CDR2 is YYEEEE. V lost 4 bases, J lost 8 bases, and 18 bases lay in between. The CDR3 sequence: CASSLEGGYTGYTF. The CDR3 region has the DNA TGTGCCAGCAGCCTCGAAGGGGGTTACACAGGCTACACCTTC. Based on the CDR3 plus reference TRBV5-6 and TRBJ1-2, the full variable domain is DAGVTQSPTHLIKTRGQQVTLRCSPKSGHDTVSWYQQALGQGPQFIFQYYEEEERQRGNFPDRFSGHQFPNYSSELNVNALLLGDSALYLCASSLEGGYTGYTFGSGTRLTVV.

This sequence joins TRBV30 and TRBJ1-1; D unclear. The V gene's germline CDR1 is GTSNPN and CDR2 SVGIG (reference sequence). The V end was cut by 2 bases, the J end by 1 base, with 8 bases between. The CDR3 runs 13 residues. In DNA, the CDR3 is TGTGCCTGGAGTCCCCATCAGAACACTGAAGCTTTCTTT. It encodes CAWSPHQNTEAFF.

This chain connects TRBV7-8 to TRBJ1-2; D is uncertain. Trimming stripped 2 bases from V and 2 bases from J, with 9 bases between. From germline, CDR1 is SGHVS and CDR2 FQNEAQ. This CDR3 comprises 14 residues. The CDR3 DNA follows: TGTGCCAGCAGCTTAATCTCAGGAAACTATGGCTACACCTTC. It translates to CASSLISGNYGYTF.

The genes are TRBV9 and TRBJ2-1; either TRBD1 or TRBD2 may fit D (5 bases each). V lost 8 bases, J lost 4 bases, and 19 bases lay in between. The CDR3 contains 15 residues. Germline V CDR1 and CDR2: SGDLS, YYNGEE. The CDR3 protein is CASTPGRTFYNEQFF. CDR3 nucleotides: TGTGCCAGTACCCCAGGGAGAACATTTTACAATGAGCAGTTCTTC.

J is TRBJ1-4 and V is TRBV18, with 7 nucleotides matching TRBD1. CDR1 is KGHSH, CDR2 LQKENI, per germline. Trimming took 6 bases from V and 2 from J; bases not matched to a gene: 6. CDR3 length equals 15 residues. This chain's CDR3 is CASSGQTGTNEKLFF. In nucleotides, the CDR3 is TGTGCCAGCTCGGGACAGACAGGGACTAATGAAAAACTGTTTTTT.

In DNA, the CDR3 is TGCGCCAGCAGCAACGGACTAGGGGCCTACAATGAGCAGTTCTTC. Translation gives CASSNGLGAYNEQFF. V gene TRBV5-1 combines with J gene TRBJ2-1, with 7 bases aligning to TRBD2. The V segment lost 4 bases and the J segment 2 bases; nucleotides outside the gene matches: 6. In germline, CDR1 is SGHRS, CDR2 YFSETQ. The CDR3 is 15 amino acids.

CDR3 nucleotides: TGCGCCAGCTCCCTGGGGGTTTATGAGCAGTTCTTC. Encoded protein: CASSLGVYEQFF. The gene calls are TRBV5-1 and TRBJ2-1, with D possibly being TRBD1 or TRBD2 (5 bases each). V was shortened by 7 bases and J by 8 bases, with 13 bases between the two germline ends. Germline V gene lookup returns CDR1 SGHRS and CDR2 YFSETQ. The CDR3 sequence is 12 residues long.

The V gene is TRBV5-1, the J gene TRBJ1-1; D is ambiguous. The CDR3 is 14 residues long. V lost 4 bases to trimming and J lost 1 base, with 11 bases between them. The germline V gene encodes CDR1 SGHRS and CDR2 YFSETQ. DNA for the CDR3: TGCGCCAGCAGCCTGGCAATAGAGAACACTGAAGCTTTCTTT. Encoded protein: CASSLAIENTEAFF.

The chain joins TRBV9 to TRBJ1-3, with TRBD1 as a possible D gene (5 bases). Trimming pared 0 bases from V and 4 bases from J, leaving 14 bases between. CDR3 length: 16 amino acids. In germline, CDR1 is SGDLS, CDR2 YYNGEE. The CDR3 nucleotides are TGTGCCAGCAGCGTAGGATCCGGGGCTGCGGGAAACACCATATATTTT. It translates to CASSVGSGAAGNTIYF.

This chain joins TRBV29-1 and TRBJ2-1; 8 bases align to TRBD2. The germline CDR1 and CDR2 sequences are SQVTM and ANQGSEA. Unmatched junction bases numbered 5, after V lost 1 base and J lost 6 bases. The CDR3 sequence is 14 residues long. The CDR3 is CSVEGLAGPNEQFF. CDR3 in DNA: TGCAGCGTTGAAGGCCTAGCGGGCCCCAATGAGCAGTTCTTC.

CDR3 sequence (DNA): TGTGCCACCTTCCGGGACAGGGCCACTGAAGCTTTCTTT. Its protein product is CATFRDRATEAFF. The rearrangement joins TRBV6-6 to TRBJ1-1; 9 bases match TRBD1. V trimming: 10 bases; J trimming: 4 bases; junction bases outside the gene matches: 7. The CDR3 covers 13 residues. CDR1 is MNHNY and CDR2 is SVGAGI in the germline V gene (reference sequence).

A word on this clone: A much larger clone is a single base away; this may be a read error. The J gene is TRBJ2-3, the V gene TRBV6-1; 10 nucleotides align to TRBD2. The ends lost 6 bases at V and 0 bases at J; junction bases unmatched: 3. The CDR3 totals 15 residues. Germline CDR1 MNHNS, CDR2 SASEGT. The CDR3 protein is CASSQTSGSTDTQYF. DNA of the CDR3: TGTGCCAGCAGCCAGACTAGCGGGAGCACAGATACGCAGTATTTT.

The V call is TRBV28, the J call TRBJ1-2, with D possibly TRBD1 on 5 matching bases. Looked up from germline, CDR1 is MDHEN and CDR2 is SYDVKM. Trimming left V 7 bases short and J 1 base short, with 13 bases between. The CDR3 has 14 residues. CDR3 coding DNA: TGTGCCAGCACGGAGGGGCCCATTAACTATGGCTACACCTTC. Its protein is CASTEGPINYGYTF.

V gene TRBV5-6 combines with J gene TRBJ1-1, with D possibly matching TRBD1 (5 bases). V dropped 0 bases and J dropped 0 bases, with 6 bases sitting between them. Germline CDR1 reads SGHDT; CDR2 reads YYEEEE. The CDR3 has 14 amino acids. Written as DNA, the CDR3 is TGTGCCAGCAGCTTGGGACAGATGAACACTGAAGCTTTCTTT. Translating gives CASSLGQMNTEAFF.